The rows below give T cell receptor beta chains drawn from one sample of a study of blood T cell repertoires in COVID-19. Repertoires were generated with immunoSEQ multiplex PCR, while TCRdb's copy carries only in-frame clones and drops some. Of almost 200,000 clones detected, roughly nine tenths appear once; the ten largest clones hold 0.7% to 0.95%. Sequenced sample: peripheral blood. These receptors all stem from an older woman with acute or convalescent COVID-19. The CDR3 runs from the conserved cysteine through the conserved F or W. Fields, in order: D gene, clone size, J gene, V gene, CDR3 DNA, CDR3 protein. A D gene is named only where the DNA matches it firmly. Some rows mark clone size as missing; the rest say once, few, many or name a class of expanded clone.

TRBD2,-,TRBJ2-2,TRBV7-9,TGTGCCAGCAGCTTCCCTAGCGGGAGTACCGGGGAGCTGTTTTTT,CASSFPSGSTGELFF
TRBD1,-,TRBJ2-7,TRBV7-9,TGTGCCAGCAGCCTATCCCGAGGGACAGGATTCGAGCAGTACTTC,CASSLSRGTGFEQYF
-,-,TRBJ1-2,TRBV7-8,TGTGCCAGCAGCTTAGCCGGGAATGGCTACACCTTC,CASSLAGNGYTF
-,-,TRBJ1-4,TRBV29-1,TGCAGCGTGACGGGACATTCAACTAATGAAAAACTGTTTTTT,CSVTGHSTNEKLFF
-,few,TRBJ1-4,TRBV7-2,TGTGCCAGCAGCCATGGCACCAACCATGAAAAACTGTTTTTT,CASSHGTNHEKLFF
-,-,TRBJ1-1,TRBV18,TGTGCCAGCTCACCTTCAGTGAACACTGAAGCTTTCTTT,CASSPSVNTEAFF
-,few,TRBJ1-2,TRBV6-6,TGTGCCAGCAGTCCCAAGACAGACTATGGCTACACCTTC,CASSPKTDYGYTF
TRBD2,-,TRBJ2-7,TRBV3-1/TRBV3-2,TGTGCCAGCAGCCTCCGGGACTATAGGGAGCAGTACTTC,CASSLRDYREQYF
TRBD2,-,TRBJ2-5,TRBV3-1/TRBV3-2,TGTGCCAGCAGCCAAGATACACTAGCGGGAGAGACCCAGTACTTC,CASSQDTLAGETQYF
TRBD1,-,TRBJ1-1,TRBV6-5,TGTGCCAGCAGTTTACAGGGGGTTGGCACTGAAGCTTTCTTT,CASSLQGVGTEAFF
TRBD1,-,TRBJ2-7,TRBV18,TGTGCCAGCTCCGTGGACAGGAACGAGCAGTACTTC,CASSVDRNEQYF
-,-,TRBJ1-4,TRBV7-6,TGTGCCAGCAGCTCGTTGGGCCCAAATGAAAAACTGTTTTTT,CASSSLGPNEKLFF
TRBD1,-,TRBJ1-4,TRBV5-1,TGCGCCAGCAGCCTGACAGGGGATGCGGCAACTAATGAAAAACTGTTTTTT,CASSLTGDAATNEKLFF
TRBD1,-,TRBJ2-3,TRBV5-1,TGCGCCAGCAGCTTGAGGGGGCAGTTCACAGATACGCAGTATTTT,CASSLRGQFTDTQYF
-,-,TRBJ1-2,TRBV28,TGTGCCAGCAGTTTGAAGGGGAACTATGGCTACACCTTC,CASSLKGNYGYTF
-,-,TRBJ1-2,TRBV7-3,TGTGCCAGCAGCTCTCGTGGAGGGCGCGGCTACACCTTC,CASSSRGGRGYTF
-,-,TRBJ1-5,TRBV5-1,TGCGCCAGCAGCTTGGGCGGGGGCAACAATCAGCCCCAGCATTTT,CASSLGGGNNQPQHF
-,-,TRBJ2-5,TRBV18,TGTGCCAGCTCACCACTAGCAAGCACAACCGCGGAGACCCAGTACTTC,CASSPLASTTAETQYF